The clone carrying this TCR beta chain was found a few times. The antigen remains unidentified. This sample was included in a study of post-analysis software for immune sequencing data. The overall study: As for disease course, relapsing-remitting, secondary progressive and progressive-relapsing multiple sclerosis were all included. Study-wide findings and caveats: Patients with multiple sclerosis recorded significantly lower normalized Chao1 diversity than controls, the study found. TRBV5-6, TRBV5-1 and TRBV20-1 were among a handful of TRBV segments more frequent in patients than controls. F measure clustering grouped samples strongly by preparation batch.

The V gene's germline CDR1 is SGHRS and CDR2 YFSETQ. The CDR3 covers 13 residues. Unique molecular identifiers were built into the TCR beta cDNA libraries. Starting from around 0.96 to 9.9 million T cells, the study yielded about 540,000 cDNA molecules. A single record per CDR3 protein comes from TCRdb applying MiXCR to the PCR reads. The sample records hundreds of thousands of distinct CDR3 sequences, roughly 29% being singletons. This sequence joins TRBV5-1 and TRBJ2-4; the match to TRBD2 covers 9 bases. The tail of the sequence fits TRBJ2-7 better, so the J call may be wrong. The sample comprised blood. The origin of this receptor is a girl between 5 and 17 years old with multiple sclerosis. CDR3: CASGTSLSYEQYF. As DNA, the CDR3 is TGCGCCAGCGGGACTAGCCTTTCCTACGAGCAGTACTTC.